The sequence of this T cell receptor (beta chain) was determined in a study of CXCR3-negative and CXCR3-positive naive CD8 T cells. General study points: The study found more hydrophobic TRB CDR3s in CXCR3-positive naive cells than in CXCR3-negative naive cells. For memory CD8+ cells diversity was much lower, but both naive subsets had comparably high diversity. Similar TRBV-TRBJ usage was seen in naive cells (both CXCR3-negative and CXCR3-positive), but memory cells differed.

Germline V lookup: CDR1 SQVTM, CDR2 ANQGSEA. This CDR3 is 11 amino acids long. CD8+ T cell subsets were each sorted in triplicate, about 310,000 cells apiece. Naive cells were sorted as CD45RO-, CCR7+, CD27+ and CD95-. Comment on this clonotype: Its antigen remains unidentified.

The libraries of TRB cDNA were prepared using 5' RACE with UMI labels. Reprocessing the 5' RACE reads, TCRdb reports a single entry for every CDR3 protein and omits DNA. Its clone listing holds over 70,000 distinct CDR3 sequences. The source material was naive CXCR3+ CD8+ T cells from blood. Indicated subset: CD45RO-CCR7+CD27+CD95- naive CD8+ T cells expressing CXCR3 (TNR3+). The J gene is TRBJ2-2, the V gene TRBV29-1. The sequence came from a human donor in good health. Some clones in this sample may be carry-over from other donors' samples. The CDR3 loop is CSVLFTGELFF.